This T cell receptor beta chain was recovered during a study of vaccination effects on CD4 cells after COVID-19. As for this clone: Antigen unknown.

The ViraFEST assay expanded antigen-specific CD4+ T cells with viral peptide pools before sequencing. When less than 11 days of culture had elapsed, CD4+ T cells were isolated. Vaccine recipients had no previous SARS-CoV-2 infection; their nucleocapsid antibodies were negative. Wells of around 2.2 million PBMC each were grown with roughly 10 IU/ml IL-2 and roughly 10 ug/ml peptides. Between the trimmed V and J ends, which lost 6 bases and 5 bases, there was a span of 19 bases. CDR3 length: 15 residues. Germline CDR1 reads LNHDA; CDR2 reads SQIVND (reference sequence). TCRdb's copy holds only in-frame clones and misses some; the assay was immunoSEQ multiplex PCR. The sample contains 37,000 or so clones, over 65% of which appear only once.

Sequencing used CD4+ T cells from PBMCs cultured with HCoV-OC43 spike peptides, obtained before COVID-19 vaccination. Subset in this sample: HCoV-OC43 spike overlapping peptide pool stimulation. This receptor was taken from a human donor who received a COVID-19 vaccine. V usage is TRBV19 and J usage is TRBJ1-2, with D perhaps TRBD1 (6 bases). The CDR3 loop is CASREKSTGVYGYTF. CDR3 DNA: TGTGCCAGTAGAGAAAAATCGACAGGCGTATATGGCTACACCTTC.